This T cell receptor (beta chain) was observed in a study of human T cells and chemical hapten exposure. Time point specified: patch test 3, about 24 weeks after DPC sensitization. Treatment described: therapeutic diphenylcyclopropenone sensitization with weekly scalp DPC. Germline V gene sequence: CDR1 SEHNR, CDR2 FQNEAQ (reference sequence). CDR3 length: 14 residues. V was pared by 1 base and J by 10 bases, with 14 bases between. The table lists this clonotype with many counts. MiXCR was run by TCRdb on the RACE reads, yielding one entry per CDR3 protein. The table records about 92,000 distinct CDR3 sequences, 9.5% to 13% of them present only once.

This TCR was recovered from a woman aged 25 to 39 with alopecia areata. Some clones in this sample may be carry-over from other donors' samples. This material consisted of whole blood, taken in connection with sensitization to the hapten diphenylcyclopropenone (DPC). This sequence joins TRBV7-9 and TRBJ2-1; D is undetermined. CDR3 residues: CASSLGTTWREQFF. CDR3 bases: TGTGCCAGCAGCTTAGGGACCACTTGGCGGGAGCAGTTCTTC.